This TCR beta chain was found in a study of human thymus T cells. General study findings and limits: Usage of V and J genes appeared biased in thymic and blood repertoires.

Corrective surgery for congenital heart defects was being performed on the healthy Finnish infants who were the donors. An approximately 0.45-1 mL peripheral blood aliquot was taken intraoperatively from four of eight donors. Genomic DNA was extracted from every available blood leukocyte. Measured with immunoSEQ multiplex PCR; TCRdb has only the in-frame clones, and not every one. The table records 46,000 or so clones, 85% to 95% of them present only once. V shed 0 bases and J 5 bases; nucleotides not matched to a gene: 18. Germline lookup yields CDR1 SEHNR and CDR2 FQNEAQ (reference sequence). The CDR3 is 19 residues long. About this clone: What it binds is not known.

The V gene is TRBV7-9, the J gene TRBJ2-5, with 7 bases matching TRBD2. Material for sequencing was blood. This receptor was obtained from a girl less than two years old with a congenital heart defect but otherwise immunologically healthy. The CDR3 here is CASSLALFPMAGEAETQYF. CDR3 in DNA: TGTGCCAGCAGCTTAGCTCTTTTCCCCATGGCGGGAGAGGCCGAGACCCAGTACTTC.